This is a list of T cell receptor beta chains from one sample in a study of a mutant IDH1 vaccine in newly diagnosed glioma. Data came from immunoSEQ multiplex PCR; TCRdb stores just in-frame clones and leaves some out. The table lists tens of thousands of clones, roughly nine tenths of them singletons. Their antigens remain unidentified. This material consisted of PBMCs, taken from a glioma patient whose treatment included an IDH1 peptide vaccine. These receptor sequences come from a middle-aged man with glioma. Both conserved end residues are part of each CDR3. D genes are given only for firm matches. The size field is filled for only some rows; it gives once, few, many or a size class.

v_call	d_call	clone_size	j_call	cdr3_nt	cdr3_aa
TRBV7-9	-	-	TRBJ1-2	TGTGCCAGCAGAAATCGGGAGTCGAACTATGGCTACACCTTC	CASRNRESNYGYTF
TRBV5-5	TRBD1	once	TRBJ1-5	TGTGCCAGCAGCTTGGCCAGGGGGGTAAATAGCAATCAGCCCCAGCATTTT	CASSLARGVNSNQPQHF
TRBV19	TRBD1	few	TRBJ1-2	TGTGCCAGTAGTGACAGGGGCTATGGCTACACCTTC	CASSDRGYGYTF
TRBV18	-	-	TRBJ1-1	TGTGCCAGCTCACCGAGGACAGTCAGGGACACTGAAGCTTTCTTT	CASSPRTVRDTEAFF
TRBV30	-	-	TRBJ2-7	TGTGCCTGGAGTATGGACTTCTACGAGCAGTACTTC	CAWSMDFYEQYF
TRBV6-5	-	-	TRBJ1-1	TGTGCCAGCAGTATAATCGGGCGAGAAGCTTTCTTT	CASSIIGREAFF
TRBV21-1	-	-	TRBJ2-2	TGTGCCAGCAGCAAAAACCGTTCGGGGATGGCGGGCACCGGGGAGCTGTTTTTT	CASSKNRSGMAGTGELFF
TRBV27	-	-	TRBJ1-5	TGTGCCAGCAGTTTAACAGGGTACAATAGCAATCAGCCCCAGCATTTT	CASSLTGYNSNQPQHF
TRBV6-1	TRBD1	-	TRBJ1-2	TGTGCCAGCCTAAGGTCCAGGGGGGCCCCTAGGGGCTACACCTTC	CASLRSRGAPRGYTF
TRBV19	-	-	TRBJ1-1	TGTGCCAGTAGTATTCTAGGCACTGAAGCTTTCTTT	CASSILGTEAFF
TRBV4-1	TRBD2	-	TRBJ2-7	TGCGCCAGCAGCCAAGCCGACGGGAGGACCTACGAGCAGTACTTC	CASSQADGRTYEQYF
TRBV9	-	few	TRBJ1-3	TGTGCCAGCAGCGTAGGGCTGGGTGTGGGAAACACCATATATTTT	CASSVGLGVGNTIYF
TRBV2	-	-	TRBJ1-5	TGTGCCAGCAGTGATAATGGCAGTCGGAATCAGCCCCAGCATTTT	CASSDNGSRNQPQHF
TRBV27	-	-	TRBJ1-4	TGTGCCAGCAGCTACAGTGGAACTAATGAAAAACTGTTTTTT	CASSYSGTNEKLFF
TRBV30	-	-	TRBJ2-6	TGTGCCTGGGGCGGGCCAACCGGGCGGGCCCGCTCTGGGGCCAACGTCCTGACTTTC	CAWGGPTGRARSGANVLTF
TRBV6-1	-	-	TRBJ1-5	TGTGCCAGCAGTGAATGGGCCCCTAGCAATCAGCCCCAGCATTTT	CASSEWAPSNQPQHF
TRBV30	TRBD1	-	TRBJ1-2	TGTGCCTGGAGTGCAGGGGGCGCGGCCCGCTACACCTTC	CAWSAGGAARYTF
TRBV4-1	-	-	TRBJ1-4	TGCGCCAGCAGCCCAGGACAGACCACTACTAATGAAAAACTGTTTTTT	CASSPGQTTTNEKLFF
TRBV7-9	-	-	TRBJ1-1	TGTGCCAGCAGCTTAGGTGGAGGAAACACTGAAGCTTTCTTT	CASSLGGGNTEAFF
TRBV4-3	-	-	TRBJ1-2	TGCGCCAGCAGTATGGGGGGGCAGGATGGCTACACCTTC	CASSMGGQDGYTF
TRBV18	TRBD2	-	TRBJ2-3	TGTGCCAGCTCACCAGGGACTAGCGGGATCGGCACAGATACGCAGTATTTT	CASSPGTSGIGTDTQYF
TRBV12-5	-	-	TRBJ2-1	TGTGCTAGTGGTTCAAGCCTCGCCGTGGGGGGTGAGCAGTTCTTC	CASGSSLAVGGEQFF
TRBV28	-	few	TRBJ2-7	TGTGCCAGCACTTATCAGGGGACCTACGAGCAGTACTTC	CASTYQGTYEQYF
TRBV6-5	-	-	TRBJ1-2	TGTGCCAGCAGTTACGACAGCAAAAACTATGGCTACACCTTC	CASSYDSKNYGYTF
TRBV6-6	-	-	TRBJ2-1	TGTGCCAGCAGCCCCTCTGACAGAAGCAATGAGCAGTTCTTC	CASSPSDRSNEQFF
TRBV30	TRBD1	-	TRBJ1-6	TGTGCCTGGGCAGGGACAGCCTATAATTCACCCCTCCACTTT	CAWAGTAYNSPLHF
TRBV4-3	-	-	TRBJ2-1	TGCGCCAGCAGCCATGGCAATGAGCAGTTCTTC	CASSHGNEQFF
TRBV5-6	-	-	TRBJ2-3	TGTGCCAGCAGCTTGAGTGCGCTCACAGATACGCAGTATTTT	CASSLSALTDTQYF
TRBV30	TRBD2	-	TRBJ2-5	TGTGCCTGGGAATCTAGCGGGGGTCGGGGGATCCAGTACTTC	CAWESSGGRGIQYF
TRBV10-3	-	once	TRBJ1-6	TGTGCCATCAGTGGGGAGGGGTCACCCCTCCACTTT	CAISGEGSPLHF
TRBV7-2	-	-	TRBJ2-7	TGTGCCAGCAGCTTAGCTGGGGGCGCCTACGAGCAGTACTTC	CASSLAGGAYEQYF
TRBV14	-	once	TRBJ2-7	TGTGCCAGCAGCAAACAGGGCGGCTACGAGCAGTACTTC	CASSKQGGYEQYF
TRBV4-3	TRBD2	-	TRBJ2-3	TGCGCCAGCAGCCAGCCGTCATCGGGAGGTACGCAGTATTTT	CASSQPSSGGTQYF
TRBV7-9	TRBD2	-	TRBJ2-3	TGTGCCCTAGAGGCGGCTAGCGGGAGGGCAGATACGCAATATTTT	CALEAASGRADTQYF
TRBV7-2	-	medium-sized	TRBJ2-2	TGTGCCAGCAGCTTAGGGAGTTTGAGAGCGGTTATGAACACCGGGGAGCTGTTTTTT	CASSLGSLRAVMNTGELFF
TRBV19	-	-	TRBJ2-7	TGTGCCAGTAGTATAGGGGACCGGGTCACGGGCGAGCAGTACTTC	CASSIGDRVTGEQYF
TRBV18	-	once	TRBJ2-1	TGTGCCAGCTCTTTTAACAATGAGCAGTTCTTC	CASSFNNEQFF